This passage covers 27 T cell receptor beta chains from one sample sequenced in a study of blood T cell repertoires in COVID-19. Profiled with immunoSEQ multiplex PCR; TCRdb holds only in-frame clones, not every one. The table includes about 420,000 clones, approximately 90% detected once. The sequencing input was peripheral blood. Receptors were obtained from a man aged 18 to 30 with COVID-19, enrolled during active disease.

The chain uses TRBV5-4 and TRBJ2-7; 8 bases agree with TRBD2. Germline V CDR1 and CDR2: SGHNT, YYREEE (reference sequence). The V segment lost 4 bases and the J segment 3 bases; nucleotides outside the gene matches: 9. The CDR3 loop spans 15 amino acids. The CDR3 sequence is CASSGTSGGNYEQYF. DNA for the CDR3: TGTGCCAGCAGCGGCACTAGCGGAGGGAACTACGAGCAGTACTTC.

In its sample, this clone was seen once. The rearrangement links TRBV6-1 to TRBJ2-5; TRBD2 matches 7 bases. The CDR3 is made up of 14 amino acids. The ends lost 3 bases at V and 5 bases at J; junction bases unmatched: 6. Germline CDR1 MNHNS, CDR2 SASEGT. This chain's CDR3 is CASSEGKGGETQYF. The CDR3, as DNA: TGTGCCAGCAGTGAGGGGAAGGGAGGGGAGACCCAGTACTTC.

The V call is TRBV11-3, the J call TRBJ2-5; D is possibly TRBD1 (5 bases). The CDR3 length is 15 residues. Germline values: CDR1 SGHNT, CDR2 YENEEA. Trimming cost V 1 base and J 2 bases, with 11 bases left between them. The CDR3 coding sequence is TGTGCCAGCAGCTTAGTCAGGGCGGCTCAAGAGACCCAGTACTTC. It translates to CASSLVRAAQETQYF.

J is TRBJ2-1 and V is TRBV20-1; no definite D call. The CDR3 contains 11 residues. The germline V and J ends were trimmed by 4 bases and 3 bases, with 4 bases remaining between them. Germline V gives CDR1 DFQATT, CDR2 SNEGSKA (reference sequence). The CDR3 region is CSATSYNEQFF. The CDR3 DNA reads TGCAGTGCTACTAGCTACAATGAGCAGTTCTTC.

This clone occurred a few times. The V and J genes are TRBV2 and TRBJ1-1; 12 bases match TRBD1. The J segment lost 1 base and the V segment lost 6 bases, leaving 6 bases of the junction unmatched. The length of the CDR3 is 16 residues. In germline, CDR1 is SNHLY, CDR2 FYNNEI. In DNA form, the CDR3 reads TGTGCCAGCAGACCGGGACAGGGGGCTAAGAACACTGAAGCTTTCTTT. Translated, it gives CASRPGQGAKNTEAFF.

This clone was seen more than once but under ten times. J is TRBJ2-2 and V is TRBV6-5, with D possibly matching TRBD2 (6 bases). Germline loops: CDR1 MNHEY, CDR2 SVGAGI. This CDR3 has 15 amino acids. The V and J ends lost 7 bases and 1 base respectively, with 13 bases between them. CDR3 nucleotides: TGTGCCAGCATCCAACTGGGGGGGAACACCGGGGAGCTGTTTTTT. It codes for CASIQLGGNTGELFF.

There are many counts of this clone. This chain uses TRBV12-5 with TRBJ1-1; the D is unclear. CDR3 length equals 12 residues. Trimming took off 3 bases at V and 5 bases at J, with 7 bases between the two ends. Per germline, CDR1 LGHNT and CDR2 FRNRAP. For the CDR3, the DNA is TGTGCTAGTGGTTTCGGGTTTACTGAAGCTTTCTTT. It codes for CASGFGFTEAFF.

The CDR3 DNA reads TGTGCCAGCAGTCAAATACGGGAAAATTCACCCCTCCACTTT. This sequence encodes CASSQIRENSPLHF. The V call is TRBV6-2 or TRBV6-3, the J call TRBJ1-6; D gene ambiguous. The V and J ends lost 5 bases and 7 bases respectively, with 12 bases between them. The CDR3 consists of 14 residues. CDR1 MNHEY and CDR2 SVGEGT come from the germline V gene.

J is TRBJ1-2 and V is TRBV27; 8 bases match TRBD1. This CDR3 has 15 residues. V trimming: 5 bases; J trimming: 0 bases; junction bases outside the gene matches: 5. The germline V gene has CDR1 MNHEY and CDR2 SMNVEV (reference sequence). In DNA, the CDR3 is TGTGCCAGCAGTAGGACAGGGACTGCTAACTATGGCTACACCTTC. It codes for CASSRTGTANYGYTF.

The V and J genes are TRBV6-6 and TRBJ2-5; 10 nucleotides match TRBD2. Germline lookup yields CDR1 MNHNY and CDR2 SVGAGI (reference sequence). This CDR3 has 14 amino acids. J was trimmed by 2 bases and V by 7 bases; bases with no gene match: 4. The CDR3 is CASTMTSGQETQYF. The CDR3 nucleotides are TGTGCCAGCACCATGACTAGCGGGCAAGAGACCCAGTACTTC.

This clone was detected once. The chain joins TRBV29-1 to TRBJ2-5; TRBD2 agrees at 9 bases. CDR3 length: 12 residues. CDR1 is SQVTM, CDR2 ANQGSEA, per germline. The V segment lost 5 bases and the J segment 4 bases; nucleotides outside the gene matches: 2. CDR3 sequence reads: CSVLAGPETQYF. The CDR3, as DNA: TGCAGCGTTCTAGCGGGGCCAGAGACCCAGTACTTC.

The V call is TRBV19, the J call TRBJ2-1, with 9 positions matching TRBD2. The V segment lost 0 bases and the J segment 5 bases; nucleotides outside the gene matches: 14. The germline CDR1 and CDR2 sequences are LNHDA and SQIVND (reference sequence). The CDR3 totals 19 residues. The CDR3 is CASSIDEAVAGDEDNEQFF. The CDR3 DNA sequence: TGTGCCAGTAGTATAGATGAGGCGGTAGCGGGAGATGAGGACAATGAGCAGTTCTTC. Variable domain in full (rest from reference TRBV19 and TRBJ2-1): DGGITQSPKYLFRKEGQNVTLSCEQNLNHDAMYWYRQDPGQGLRLIYYSQIVNDFQKGDIAEGYSVSREKKESFPLTVTSAQKNPTAFYLCASSIDEAVAGDEDNEQFFGPGTRLTVL.

The sample holds one count of this clone. The gene calls are TRBV7-6 and TRBJ1-2, with D uncertain. CDR3 length equals 14 residues. V was clipped by 1 base and J by 3 bases, with 9 bases between them. Germline CDR1 and CDR2: SGHVS and FNYEAQ. CDR3 nucleotides: TGTGCCAGCAGCTTAGGCGGGGTAGACTATGGCTACACCTTC. It encodes CASSLGGVDYGYTF.

The chain recombines TRBV7-2 with TRBJ2-7, with TRBD2 matching over 7 bases. Germline CDR1 and CDR2: SGHTA and FQGNSA. The CDR3 spans 14 residues. V trimming: 5 bases; J trimming: 1 base; junction bases outside the gene matches: 5. The CDR3 protein is CASSQRGWSYEQYF. CDR3 nucleotides: TGTGCCAGCAGCCAGCGGGGTTGGTCCTACGAGCAGTACTTC. The full variable domain, in which reference TRBV7-2 and TRBJ2-7 provide the parts outside the CDR3, is GAGVSQSPSNKVTEKGKDVELRCDPISGHTALYWYRQSLGQGLEFLIYFQGNSAPDKSGLPSDRFSAERTGGSVSTLTIQRTQQEDSAVYLCASSQRGWSYEQYFGPGTRLTVT.

This chain uses TRBV5-1 with TRBJ2-1, with D tentatively TRBD2 (6 bases). V lost 3 bases and J 9 bases, leaving 22 bases between the germline ends. The CDR3 is 16 amino acids. Germline assignment: CDR1 SGHRS and CDR2 YFSETQ. For the CDR3, the DNA is TGCGCCAGCAGCTCAATAGGCGGGACCACCCGAGGTGAGCAGTTCTTC. It yields the protein CASSSIGGTTRGEQFF.

This clone was seen once. This rearrangement joins TRBV24-1 to TRBJ2-3; TRBD2 agrees at 12 bases. With 9 bases clipped from V and 1 base from J, the junction kept 10 bases outside the gene matches. Germline assignment: CDR1 KGHDR and CDR2 SFDVKD. The CDR3 length is 17 residues. The CDR3 spells CATSLAGGPGGTDTQYF. CDR3 in DNA: TGTGCCACCTCTCTAGCGGGAGGGCCAGGGGGCACAGATACGCAGTATTTT.

The V gene is TRBV4-1, the J gene TRBJ1-2, with D perhaps matching TRBD1 (5 bases). Germline CDR1 and CDR2: MGHRA and YSYEKL. Trimming stripped 5 bases from V and 4 bases from J, with 8 bases between. The length of the CDR3 is 12 residues. CDR3 sequence (DNA): TGCGCCAGCAGCAACGGGGGCTATGGCTACACCTTC. Protein sequence: CASSNGGYGYTF.

This chain links TRBV5-1 with TRBJ2-7, with TRBD2 as a possible D gene (5 bases). The CDR3 is 11 amino acids. Trimming pared 4 bases from V and 6 bases from J, leaving 8 bases between. Germline V lookup: CDR1 SGHRS, CDR2 YFSETQ. CDR3 loop: CASSTGLEQYF. The CDR3 DNA sequence: TGCGCCAGCAGCACCGGACTCGAGCAGTACTTC. The whole variable domain, filled in from reference TRBV5-1 and TRBJ2-7, reads KAGVTQTPRYLIKTRGQQVTLSCSPISGHRSVSWYQQTPGQGLQFLFEYFSETQRNKGNFPGRFSGRQFSNSRSEMNVSTLELGDSALYLCASSTGLEQYFGPGTRLTVT.

This chain joins TRBV5-6 and TRBJ2-7; 11 bases fit TRBD2. J lost 0 bases, V lost 4 bases, and 9 bases had no gene match. This CDR3 is built from 17 residues. Germline V gene data show CDR1 as SGHDT and CDR2 as YYEEEE. The CDR3 is CASSTYLAGGLSYEQYF. CDR3 DNA: TGTGCCAGCAGCACCTATCTAGCGGGGGGTCTCTCCTACGAGCAGTACTTC.

The chain is built from TRBV18 and TRBJ2-2; a possible D gene is TRBD2 (7 bases). The CDR3 has 15 residues. CDR1 and CDR2 (germline): KGHSH, LQKENI. Trimming left V 2 bases short and J 4 bases short, with 11 bases between. The chain's CDR3 is CASSPFGGPTGELFF. CDR3 coding DNA: TGTGCCAGCTCACCATTCGGGGGGCCCACCGGGGAGCTGTTTTTT.

The rearrangement joins TRBV10-3 to TRBJ2-3, with D perhaps matching TRBD2 (6 bases). The CDR3 length is 15 residues. Per germline, CDR1 ENHRY and CDR2 SYGVKD. V was pared by 4 bases and J by 0 bases, with 11 bases between. This CDR3 is CAISAIADSTDTQYF. CDR3 sequence (DNA): TGTGCCATCAGTGCTATAGCGGACAGCACAGATACGCAGTATTTT.

This clone was picked up a small number of times. CDR3 amino acids: CASSEGQGNEKLFF. The CDR3 region has the DNA TGTGCCAGCAGCGAGGGACAGGGTAACGAAAAACTGTTTTTT. V gene TRBV7-9 combines with J gene TRBJ1-4; 9 bases are a match to TRBD1. CDR3 length: 14 amino acids. Per germline, CDR1 SEHNR and CDR2 FQNEAQ (reference sequence). The V gene end was trimmed by 5 bases and the J gene end by 8 bases; junction bases not matched to a gene: 6.

The rearrangement links TRBV6-1 to TRBJ2-1; 8 bases map to TRBD2. The CDR3 covers 16 residues. The germline V gene encodes CDR1 MNHNS and CDR2 SASEGT. With V trimmed by 1 base and J by 3 bases, 5 bases remained unmatched. The CDR3: CASSEGGAGVYNEQFF. The CDR3 coding sequence is TGTGCCAGCAGTGAAGGAGGAGCGGGAGTCTACAATGAGCAGTTCTTC.

V and J are TRBV14 and TRBJ2-1; TRBD2 aligns across 9 bases. Unmatched junction bases numbered 8, after V lost 4 bases and J lost 4 bases. This CDR3 comprises 16 residues. Germline values: CDR1 SGHDN, CDR2 FVKESK. The CDR3 coding sequence is TGTGCCAGCAGCCCCTTGAGCGGGGGGAAATACAATGAGCAGTTCTTC. Amino acid sequence: CASSPLSGGKYNEQFF.

CDR3 amino acids: CAWSSTTSGSEQFF. The CDR3 DNA follows: TGTGCCTGGAGTTCGACTACTAGCGGGAGTGAGCAGTTCTTC. V and J are TRBV30 and TRBJ2-1, with TRBD2 matching 11 bases. V was pared by 2 bases and J by 9 bases, with 6 bases of the junction left unmatched. Per germline, CDR1 GTSNPN and CDR2 SVGIG (reference sequence). This CDR3 comprises 14 residues. Drawing the rest from reference TRBV30 and TRBJ2-1, the complete variable domain is SQTIHQWPATLVQPVGSPLSLECTVEGTSNPNLYWYRQAAGRGLQLLFYSVGIGQISSEVPQNLSASRPQDRQFILSSKKLLLSDSGFYLCAWSSTTSGSEQFFGPGTRLTVL.

The J gene is TRBJ2-7, the V gene TRBV6-5, with 8 bases lining up with TRBD1. V gave up 6 bases and J gave up 1 base; unmatched junction bases: 5. The CDR3 extends over 14 amino acids. Germline assignment: CDR1 MNHEY and CDR2 SVGAGI. The CDR3 loop reads CASSIGQGSYEQYF. The CDR3 DNA is TGTGCCAGCAGCATCGGACAGGGTTCCTACGAGCAGTACTTC.

This rearrangement joins TRBV6-5 to TRBJ2-3; no reliable D call. In germline, CDR1 is MNHEY, CDR2 SVGAGI. The CDR3 is made up of 14 amino acids. The germline V and J ends were trimmed by 0 bases and 3 bases, with 7 bases remaining between them. CDR3: CASSYSSITDTQYF. The CDR3 region has the DNA TGTGCCAGCAGTTACTCGTCTATAACAGATACGCAGTATTTT.